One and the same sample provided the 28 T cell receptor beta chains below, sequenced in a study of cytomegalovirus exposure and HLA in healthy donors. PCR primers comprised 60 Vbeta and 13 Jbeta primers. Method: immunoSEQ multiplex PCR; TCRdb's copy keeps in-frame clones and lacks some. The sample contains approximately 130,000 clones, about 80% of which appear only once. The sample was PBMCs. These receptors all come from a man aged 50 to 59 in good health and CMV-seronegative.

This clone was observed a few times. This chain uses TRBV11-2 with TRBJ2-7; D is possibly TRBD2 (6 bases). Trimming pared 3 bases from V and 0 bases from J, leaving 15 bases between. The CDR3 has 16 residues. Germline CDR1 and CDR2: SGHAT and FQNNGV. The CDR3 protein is CASSFPTSWGSYEQYF. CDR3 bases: TGTGCCAGCAGCTTCCCGACTAGTTGGGGCTCCTACGAGCAGTACTTC.

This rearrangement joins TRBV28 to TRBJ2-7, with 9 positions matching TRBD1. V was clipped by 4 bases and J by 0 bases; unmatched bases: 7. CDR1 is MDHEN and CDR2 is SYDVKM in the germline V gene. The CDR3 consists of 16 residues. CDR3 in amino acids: CASSSGTGLGSYEQYF. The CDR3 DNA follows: TGTGCCAGCAGTTCAGGGACAGGGCTGGGCTCCTACGAGCAGTACTTC.

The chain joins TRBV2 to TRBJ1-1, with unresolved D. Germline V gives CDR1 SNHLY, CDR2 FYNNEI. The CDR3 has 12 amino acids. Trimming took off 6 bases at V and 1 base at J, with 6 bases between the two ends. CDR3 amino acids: CASRDWNTEAFF. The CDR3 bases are TGTGCCAGCAGAGACTGGAACACTGAAGCTTTCTTT.

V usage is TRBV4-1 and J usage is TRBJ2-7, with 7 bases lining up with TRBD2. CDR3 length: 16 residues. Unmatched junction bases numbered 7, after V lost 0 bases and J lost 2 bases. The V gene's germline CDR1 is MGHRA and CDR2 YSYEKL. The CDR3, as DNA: TGCGCCAGCAGCCAAGATATCGGACTAGGGGCCTACGAGCAGTACTTC. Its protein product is CASSQDIGLGAYEQYF.

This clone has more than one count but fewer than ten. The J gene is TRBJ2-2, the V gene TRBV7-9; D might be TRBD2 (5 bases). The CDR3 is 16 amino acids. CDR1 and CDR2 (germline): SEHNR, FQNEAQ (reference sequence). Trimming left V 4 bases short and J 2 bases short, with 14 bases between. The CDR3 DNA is TGTGCCAGCAGCTCTAAACGGACTTACAACACCGGGGAGCTGTTTTTT. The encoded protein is CASSSKRTYNTGELFF. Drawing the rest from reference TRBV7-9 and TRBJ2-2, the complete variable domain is DTGVSQNPRHKITKRGQNVTFRCDPISEHNRLYWYRQTLGQGPEFLTYFQNEAQLEKSRLLSDRFSAERPKGSFSTLEIQRTEQGDSAMYLCASSSKRTYNTGELFFGEGSRLTVL.

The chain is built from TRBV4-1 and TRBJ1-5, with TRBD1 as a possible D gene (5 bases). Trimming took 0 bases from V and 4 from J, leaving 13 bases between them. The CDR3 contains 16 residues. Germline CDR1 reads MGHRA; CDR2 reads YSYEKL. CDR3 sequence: CASSQEGVGLNQPQHF. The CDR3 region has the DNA TGCGCCAGCAGCCAAGAAGGGGTGGGCCTAAATCAGCCCCAGCATTTT.

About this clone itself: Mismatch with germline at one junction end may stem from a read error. CDR3: CSVEPPGQFAVLF. As DNA, the CDR3 is TGCAGCGTTGAACCCCCGGGACAGTTTGCGGTTCTCTTC. The V gene is TRBV29-1, the J gene TRBJ2-1; 7 nucleotides align to TRBD1. This CDR3 contains 13 residues. Germline values: CDR1 SQVTM, CDR2 ANQGSEA.

CDR3 DNA: TGCAGCGTTGGTGGAGGGGTCTACGAGCAGTACTTC. The encoded protein is CSVGGGVYEQYF. The V call is TRBV29-1, the J call TRBJ2-7; tentative D call: TRBD2 (6 bases). The V gene's germline CDR1 is SQVTM and CDR2 ANQGSEA. The V and J ends lost 4 bases and 3 bases respectively, with 10 bases between them. The CDR3 sequence is 12 residues long.

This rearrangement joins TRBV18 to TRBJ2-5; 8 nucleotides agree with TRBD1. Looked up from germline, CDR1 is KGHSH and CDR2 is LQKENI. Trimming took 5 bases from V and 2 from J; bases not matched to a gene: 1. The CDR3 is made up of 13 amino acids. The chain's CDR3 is CASSRDRQETQYF. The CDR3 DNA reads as TGTGCCAGCTCAAGGGACAGGCAAGAGACCCAGTACTTC.

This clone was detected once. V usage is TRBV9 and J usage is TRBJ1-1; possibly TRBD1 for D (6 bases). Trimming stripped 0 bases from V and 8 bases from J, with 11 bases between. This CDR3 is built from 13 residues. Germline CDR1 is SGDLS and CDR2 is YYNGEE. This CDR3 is CASSVVQGPEAFF. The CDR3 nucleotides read TGTGCCAGCAGCGTAGTCCAGGGGCCGGAAGCTTTCTTT.

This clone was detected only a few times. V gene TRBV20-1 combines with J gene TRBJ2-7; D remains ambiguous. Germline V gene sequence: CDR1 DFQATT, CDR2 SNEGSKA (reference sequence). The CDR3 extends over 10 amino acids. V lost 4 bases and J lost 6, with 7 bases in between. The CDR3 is CSAIGGEQYF. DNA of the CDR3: TGCAGTGCTATAGGCGGCGAGCAGTACTTC.

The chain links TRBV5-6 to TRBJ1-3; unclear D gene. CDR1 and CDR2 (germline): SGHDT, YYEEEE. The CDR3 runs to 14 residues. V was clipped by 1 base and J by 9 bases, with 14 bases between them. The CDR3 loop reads CASSLTGEIGTIYF. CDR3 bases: TGTGCCAGCAGCTTGACCGGAGAAATTGGCACCATATATTTT.

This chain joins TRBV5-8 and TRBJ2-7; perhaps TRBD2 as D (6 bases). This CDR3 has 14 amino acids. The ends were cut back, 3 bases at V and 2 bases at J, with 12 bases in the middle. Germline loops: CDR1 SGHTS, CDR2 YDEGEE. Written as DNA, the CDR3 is TGTGCCAGCAGCTCGCAGGGAGGCCCCTACGAGCAGTACTTC. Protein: CASSSQGGPYEQYF.

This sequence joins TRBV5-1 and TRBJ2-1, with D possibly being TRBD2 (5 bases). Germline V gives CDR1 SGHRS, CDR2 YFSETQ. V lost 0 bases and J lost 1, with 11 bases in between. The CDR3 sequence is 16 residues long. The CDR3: CASSLGSGMSYNEQFF. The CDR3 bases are TGCGCCAGCAGCTTGGGGTCCGGGATGTCCTACAATGAGCAGTTCTTC.

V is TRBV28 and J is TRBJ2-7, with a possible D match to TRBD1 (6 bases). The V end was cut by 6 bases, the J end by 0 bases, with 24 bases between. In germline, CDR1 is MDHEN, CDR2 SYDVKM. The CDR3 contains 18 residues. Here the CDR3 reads CASSNEVRGPQYSYEQYF. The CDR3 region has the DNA TGTGCCAGCAGCAACGAGGTCAGGGGACCCCAATACTCCTACGAGCAGTACTTC.

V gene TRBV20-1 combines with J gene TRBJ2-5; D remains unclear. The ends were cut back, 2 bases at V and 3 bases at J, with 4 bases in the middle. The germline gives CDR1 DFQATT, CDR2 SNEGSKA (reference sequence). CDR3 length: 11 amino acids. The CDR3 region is CSARIKETQYF. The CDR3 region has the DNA TGCAGTGCTAGAATTAAAGAGACCCAGTACTTC.

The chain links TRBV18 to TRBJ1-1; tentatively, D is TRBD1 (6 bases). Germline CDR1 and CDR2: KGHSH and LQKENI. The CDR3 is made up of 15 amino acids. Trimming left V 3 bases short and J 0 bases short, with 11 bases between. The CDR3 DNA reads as TGTGCCAGCTCACCGGAGGACAGAATGAACACTGAAGCTTTCTTT. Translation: CASSPEDRMNTEAFF.

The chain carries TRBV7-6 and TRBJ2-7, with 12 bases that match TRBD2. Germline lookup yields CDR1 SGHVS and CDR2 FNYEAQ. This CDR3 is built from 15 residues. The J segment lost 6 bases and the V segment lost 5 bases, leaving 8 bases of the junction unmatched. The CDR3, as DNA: TGTGCCAGCAGCCCCGCGACTAGCGGGAGTATCGAGCAGTACTTC. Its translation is CASSPATSGSIEQYF. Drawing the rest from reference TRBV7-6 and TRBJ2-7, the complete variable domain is GAGVSQSPRYKVTKRGQDVALRCDPISGHVSLYWYRQALGQGPEFLTYFNYEAQQDKSGLPNDRFSAERPEGSISTLTIQRTEQRDSAMYRCASSPATSGSIEQYFGPGTRLTVT.

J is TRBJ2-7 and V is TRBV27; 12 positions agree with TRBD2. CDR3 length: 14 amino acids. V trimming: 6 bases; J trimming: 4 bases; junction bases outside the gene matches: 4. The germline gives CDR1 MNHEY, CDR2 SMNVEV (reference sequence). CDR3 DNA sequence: TGTGCCAGCAGAAGGACTAGCGGGGTTTACGAGCAGTACTTC. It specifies CASRRTSGVYEQYF.

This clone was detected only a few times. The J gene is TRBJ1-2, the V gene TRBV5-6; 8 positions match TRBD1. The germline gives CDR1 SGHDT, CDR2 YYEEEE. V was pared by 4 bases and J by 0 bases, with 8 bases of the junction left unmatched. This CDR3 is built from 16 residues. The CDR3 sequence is CASSLGTGRTNYGYTF. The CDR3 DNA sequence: TGTGCCAGCAGCCTCGGGACAGGCCGTACTAACTATGGCTACACCTTC.

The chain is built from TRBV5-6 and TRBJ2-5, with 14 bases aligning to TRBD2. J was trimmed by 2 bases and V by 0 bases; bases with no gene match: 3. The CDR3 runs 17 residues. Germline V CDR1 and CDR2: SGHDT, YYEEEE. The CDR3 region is CASSLVWTSGRQETQYF. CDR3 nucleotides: TGTGCCAGCAGCTTGGTCTGGACTAGCGGGAGGCAAGAGACCCAGTACTTC.

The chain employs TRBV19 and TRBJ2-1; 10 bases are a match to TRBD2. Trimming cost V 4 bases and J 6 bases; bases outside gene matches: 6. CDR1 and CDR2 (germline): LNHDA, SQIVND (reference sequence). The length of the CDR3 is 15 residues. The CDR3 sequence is CASSSYLAGVNEQFF. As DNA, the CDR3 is TGTGCCAGTAGTAGTTATCTAGCGGGAGTCAATGAGCAGTTCTTC.

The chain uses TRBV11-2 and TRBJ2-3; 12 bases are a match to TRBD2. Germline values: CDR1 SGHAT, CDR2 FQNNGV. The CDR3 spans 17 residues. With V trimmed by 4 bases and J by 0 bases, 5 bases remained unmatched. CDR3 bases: TGTGCCAGCAGCTCGCCCGGACTAGCGGGAAGCACAGATACGCAGTATTTT. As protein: CASSSPGLAGSTDTQYF.

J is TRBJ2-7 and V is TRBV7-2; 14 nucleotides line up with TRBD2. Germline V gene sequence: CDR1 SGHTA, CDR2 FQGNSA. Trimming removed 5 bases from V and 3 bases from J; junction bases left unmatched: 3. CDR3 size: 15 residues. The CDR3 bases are TGTGCCAGCAGCCAGGGACTAGCGGGGGTCTACGAGCAGTACTTC. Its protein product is CASSQGLAGVYEQYF.

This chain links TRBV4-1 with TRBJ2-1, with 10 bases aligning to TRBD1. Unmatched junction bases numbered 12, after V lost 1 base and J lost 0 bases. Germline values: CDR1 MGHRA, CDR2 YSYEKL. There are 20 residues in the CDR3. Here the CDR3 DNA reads TGCGCCAGCAGCCAAGGGACAGGGGGACGCCCCGAGAGCTCCTACAATGAGCAGTTCTTC. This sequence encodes CASSQGTGGRPESSYNEQFF.

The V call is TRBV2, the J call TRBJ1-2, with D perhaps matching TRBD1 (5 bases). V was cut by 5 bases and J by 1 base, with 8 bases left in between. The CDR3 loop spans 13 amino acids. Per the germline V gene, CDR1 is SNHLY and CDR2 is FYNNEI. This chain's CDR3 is CASSWGVNYGYTF. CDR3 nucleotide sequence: TGTGCCAGCAGTTGGGGGGTTAACTATGGCTACACCTTC.

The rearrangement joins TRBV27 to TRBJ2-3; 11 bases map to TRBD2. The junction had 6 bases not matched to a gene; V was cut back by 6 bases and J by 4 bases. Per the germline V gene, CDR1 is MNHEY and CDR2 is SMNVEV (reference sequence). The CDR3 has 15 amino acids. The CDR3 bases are TGTGCCAGCAGCTTTTCACTAGCGGGGGCAGATACGCAGTATTTT. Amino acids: CASSFSLAGADTQYF.

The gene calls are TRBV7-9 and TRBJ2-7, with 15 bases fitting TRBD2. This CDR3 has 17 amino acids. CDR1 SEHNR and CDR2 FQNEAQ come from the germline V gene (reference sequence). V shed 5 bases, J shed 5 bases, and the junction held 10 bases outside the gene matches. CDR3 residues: CASSPWTSGRAGDEQYF. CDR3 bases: TGTGCCAGCAGCCCATGGACTAGCGGGAGGGCCGGGGACGAGCAGTACTTC.